One sample yielded the 27 T cell receptor beta chains listed below, sequenced in a study of T cells after yellow fever vaccination. MiXCR was run by TCRdb on the 5' RACE reads, yielding one entry per CDR3 protein. This sample has around 360,000 distinct CDR3 sequences, with 11% found just once. This specimen consisted of PBMCs, obtained on the day of the first yellow fever vaccination. All receptors come from a man aged 18-30 years who received the YFV17D yellow fever vaccine.

Ten or more counts support this clonotype. The chain uses TRBV12-3 or TRBV12-4 and TRBJ1-6; TRBD1 matches 8 bases. The J segment lost 10 bases and the V segment lost 8 bases, leaving 10 bases of the junction unmatched. This CDR3 is built from 14 residues. The CDR3 here is CASANGQGISPLHF. The CDR3 nucleotides read TGTGCCAGCGCGAACGGACAGGGCATCTCACCCCTCCACTTT.

The V call is TRBV5-1, the J call TRBJ2-3, with D tentatively TRBD1 (6 bases). CDR1 and CDR2 (germline): SGHRS, YFSETQ. This CDR3 has 16 amino acids. Trimming cost V 4 bases and J 5 bases, with 20 bases left between them. The CDR3 region has the DNA TGCGCCAGCAGCCCGAGTGGGGGCTCTGAGGGAGATACGCAGTATTTT. It codes for CASSPSGGSEGDTQYF.

This clonotype was found a few times. The chain has TRBV28 and TRBJ2-1, with 8 positions matching TRBD2. The CDR3 is made up of 14 amino acids. V lost 6 bases, J lost 5 bases, and 6 bases stayed unmatched. The germline CDR1 and CDR2 sequences are MDHEN and SYDVKM. The CDR3 DNA follows: TGTGCCAGCAGCCCGATAGCGGGGCACAATGAGCAGTTCTTC. Protein sequence: CASSPIAGHNEQFF.

The V call is TRBV6-5, the J call TRBJ2-2; D remains ambiguous. The CDR3 has 14 amino acids. The germline V and J ends were trimmed by 2 bases and 6 bases, with 10 bases remaining between them. Germline V gives CDR1 MNHEY, CDR2 SVGAGI. The CDR3 loop is CASSYGQTAGELFF. The CDR3 nucleotides read TGTGCCAGCAGTTACGGGCAGACGGCCGGGGAGCTGTTTTTT.

V usage is TRBV4-3 and J usage is TRBJ1-2; TRBD1 agrees at 7 bases. Per germline, CDR1 LGHNA and CDR2 YSLEER. V trimming: 1 base; J trimming: 5 bases; junction bases outside the gene matches: 13. The length of the CDR3 is 17 residues. The DNA of the CDR3 is TGCGCCAGCAGCCAAGGCCTGACAGGGCGGAAAGGATATGGCTACACCTTC. Its translation: CASSQGLTGRKGYGYTF.

This clonotype was detected only a few times. V is TRBV27 and J is TRBJ1-5, with D possibly being TRBD1 (5 bases). Trimming removed 0 bases at V and 6 bases at J, with 12 bases between. This CDR3 is built from 15 residues. In germline, CDR1 is MNHEY, CDR2 SMNVEV (reference sequence). CDR3 sequence: CASSLSRQGGQPQHF. The CDR3 DNA reads TGTGCCAGCAGTTTATCCCGGCAGGGCGGTCAGCCCCAGCATTTT.

This clonotype was observed a few times. CDR3 loop: CSVGRGMNTEAFF. The CDR3 DNA reads as TGCAGCGTTGGTCGGGGGATGAACACTGAAGCTTTCTTT. The genes are TRBV29-1 and TRBJ1-1; perhaps TRBD1 as D (5 bases). Trimming left V 4 bases short and J 0 bases short, with 9 bases between. The CDR3 totals 13 residues. In germline, CDR1 is SQVTM, CDR2 ANQGSEA. Supplemented by reference TRBV29-1 and TRBJ1-1, the full variable domain reads SAVISQKPSRDICQRGTSLTIQCQVDSQVTMMFWYRQQPGQSLTLIATANQGSEATYESGFVIDKFPISRPNLTFSTLTVSNMSPEDSSIYLCSVGRGMNTEAFFGQGTRLTVV.

The CDR3 protein is CASSPSPTDVNYGYTF. For the CDR3, the DNA is TGTGCCAGCAGCCCCTCCCCGACAGACGTTAACTATGGCTACACCTTC. V and J are TRBV3-1 and TRBJ1-2; possible D gene TRBD1, 5 bases. Germline V gene lookup returns CDR1 LGHDT and CDR2 YNNKEL (reference sequence). The CDR3 has 16 amino acids. V lost 4 bases to trimming and J lost 1 base, with 16 bases between them.

This clonotype was counted between two and nine times. This chain connects TRBV29-1 to TRBJ1-2; the D gene is possibly TRBD1 (5 bases). CDR1 and CDR2 (germline): SQVTM, ANQGSEA. The V and J ends lost 7 bases and 3 bases respectively, with 9 bases between them. CDR3 length: 11 amino acids. Here the CDR3 reads CSARDDYGYTF. The CDR3 DNA is TGCAGCGCCCGGGACGACTATGGCTACACCTTC.

In this sample, this clonotype turned up many times. One end of the junction fails to match germline, which may point to a read error. V usage is TRBV4-2 and J usage is TRBJ1-1; 9 positions agree with TRBD1. Germline CDR1 LGHNA, CDR2 YNFKEQ. The CDR3 length is 14 residues. CDR3 nucleotide sequence: TGCGCCAGCAGCCAGGGACAGGGAAACACTGAAGCTTTCTTT. Its translation is CASSQGQGNTEAFF.

The V call is TRBV12-3 or TRBV12-4, the J call TRBJ1-1, with TRBD1 as a possible D gene (5 bases). CDR3 length: 12 residues. Trimming removed 0 bases at V and 11 bases at J, with 10 bases between. The CDR3 is CASSLARGDAFF. CDR3 coding DNA: TGTGCCAGCAGTTTAGCGCGAGGGGACGCTTTCTTT.

The J gene is TRBJ1-4, the V gene TRBV5-1; 7 bases align to TRBD1. CDR1 SGHRS and CDR2 YFSETQ come from the germline V gene. This CDR3 spans 15 amino acids. J was trimmed by 2 bases and V by 9 bases; bases with no gene match: 10. The CDR3 loop reads CATRPRGQTNEKLFF. The CDR3, as DNA: TGCGCCACCCGTCCCCGGGGACAGACTAATGAAAAACTGTTTTTT.

This clonotype was recorded many times. This sequence joins TRBV14 and TRBJ1-1; a possible D gene is TRBD1 (6 bases). Germline V gene data show CDR1 as SGHDN and CDR2 as FVKESK. The CDR3 consists of 16 residues. V shed 4 bases and J shed 0 bases, with 15 bases lying between them. CDR3: CASSPLVQGMNTEAFF. CDR3 bases: TGTGCCAGCAGCCCCCTGGTACAGGGTATGAACACTGAAGCTTTCTTT.

This clonotype came up a few times. The rearrangement joins TRBV7-9 to TRBJ1-1, with a possible D match to TRBD1 (5 bases). The length of the CDR3 is 14 residues. Trimming shortened V by 3 bases and J by 1 base, and 9 bases separated the two germline ends. CDR1 and CDR2 from the germline V gene are SEHNR and FQNEAQ (reference sequence). DNA for the CDR3: TGTGCCAGCAGCTTCACCGGGACGAACACTGAAGCTTTCTTT. Amino acids: CASSFTGTNTEAFF.

J is TRBJ2-2 and V is TRBV4-1; possibly TRBD1 for D (6 bases). Deletions cut 1 base from V and 3 bases from J, with 12 bases between. Germline CDR1 and CDR2: MGHRA and YSYEKL. The CDR3 runs to 16 residues. CDR3 in amino acids: CASSQVPQGYTGELFF. The CDR3 nucleotides are TGCGCCAGCAGCCAAGTCCCGCAGGGGTACACCGGGGAGCTGTTTTTT.

This clonotype has more than one count but fewer than ten. The chain uses TRBV5-1 and TRBJ1-3; D gene ambiguous. CDR3 length equals 15 residues. V lost 0 bases, J lost 3 bases, and 10 bases lay in between. Germline CDR1 SGHRS, CDR2 YFSETQ. In nucleotides, the CDR3 is TGCGCCAGCAGCTTGGTAGGAGGAGGTGGAAACACCATATATTTT. Its protein product is CASSLVGGGGNTIYF.

In this sample, this clonotype turned up a few times. V usage is TRBV2 and J usage is TRBJ2-7; the D is unclear. This CDR3 has 13 residues. Germline CDR1 reads SNHLY; CDR2 reads FYNNEI. V lost 5 bases to trimming and J lost 0 bases, with 8 bases between them. The CDR3 reads CASSWVPSYEQYF. CDR3 in DNA: TGTGCCAGCAGTTGGGTCCCCTCCTACGAGCAGTACTTC. Full variable domain (rest looked up from reference TRBV2 and TRBJ2-7): EPEVTQTPSHQVTQMGQEVILRCVPISNHLYFYWYRQILGQKVEFLVSFYNNEISEKSEIFDDQFSVERPDGSNFTLKIRSTKLEDSAMYFCASSWVPSYEQYFGPGTRLTVT.

This clonotype was counted a few times. V gene TRBV7-9 combines with J gene TRBJ2-2; the match to TRBD1 covers 8 bases. Germline V gives CDR1 SEHNR, CDR2 FQNEAQ (reference sequence). Trimming removed 5 bases from V and 0 bases from J; junction bases left unmatched: 2. The length of the CDR3 is 15 residues. CDR3 protein: CASSRGQANTGELFF. CDR3 in DNA: TGTGCCAGCAGCCGGGGACAGGCGAACACCGGGGAGCTGTTTTTT.

This clonotype has only a few counts. This chain joins TRBV11-2 and TRBJ1-3, with unresolved D. This CDR3 is built from 14 residues. Per germline, CDR1 SGHAT and CDR2 FQNNGV. Trimming took off 4 bases at V and 0 bases at J, with 7 bases between the two ends. CDR3 residues: CASSSYTSGNTIYF. The CDR3 nucleotides read TGTGCCAGCAGCTCCTATACCTCTGGAAACACCATATATTTT.

The chain is built from TRBV5-1 and TRBJ2-6; D unresolved. This CDR3 is built from 16 residues. CDR1 and CDR2 (germline): SGHRS, YFSETQ. V lost 2 bases and J 3 bases, leaving 12 bases between the germline ends. In DNA form, the CDR3 reads TGCGCCAGCAGCTTAGCAGGAAATTATGGGGCCAACGTCCTGACTTTC. Amino acid sequence: CASSLAGNYGANVLTF.

In its sample, this clonotype was seen a few times. The chain couples TRBV25-1 to TRBJ2-2, with D possibly matching TRBD1 (6 bases). Trimming stripped 6 bases from V and 4 bases from J, with 15 bases between. In germline, CDR1 is MGHDK, CDR2 SYGVNS. The length of the CDR3 is 15 residues. CDR3 nucleotides: TGTGCCAGCAGCGAGGAGGAACAGGGCACCGGGGAGCTGTTTTTT. Translated, it gives CASSEEEQGTGELFF.

A few counts support this clonotype. V is TRBV5-1 and J is TRBJ2-5; 9 bases map to TRBD1. V lost 4 bases and J lost 4; bases outside the gene matches: 8. CDR3 length: 15 amino acids. The germline V gene has CDR1 SGHRS and CDR2 YFSETQ. Here the CDR3 reads CASSPGDRARETQYF. CDR3 sequence (DNA): TGCGCCAGCAGCCCAGGGGACAGGGCTCGAGAGACCCAGTACTTC. The complete variable domain, with remaining parts taken from reference TRBV5-1 and TRBJ2-5, reads KAGVTQTPRYLIKTRGQQVTLSCSPISGHRSVSWYQQTPGQGLQFLFEYFSETQRNKGNFPGRFSGRQFSNSRSEMNVSTLELGDSALYLCASSPGDRARETQYFGPGTRLLVL.

This clonotype was detected a few times. The chain carries TRBV19 and TRBJ1-5, with unresolved D. V lost 6 bases, J lost 1 base, and 13 bases lay in between. CDR1 LNHDA and CDR2 SQIVND come from the germline V gene (reference sequence). The CDR3 loop spans 15 amino acids. CDR3 in DNA: TGTGCCAGTAGCGGTATAGACGGGAGCAATCAGCCCCAGCATTTT. Amino acid sequence: CASSGIDGSNQPQHF.

This chain connects TRBV7-2 to TRBJ2-6; D unclear. Germline CDR1 reads SGHTA; CDR2 reads FQGNSA. This CDR3 is 16 amino acids long. V was shortened by 5 bases and J by 0 bases, with 11 bases between the two germline ends. The CDR3 coding sequence is TGTGCCAGCAGCACCAGCGCCGACTCTGGGGCCAACGTCCTGACTTTC. This translates into CASSTSADSGANVLTF.

Only a few counts were recorded for this clonotype. V gene TRBV6-2 or TRBV6-3 combines with J gene TRBJ2-5; no clear D gene. CDR1 is MNHEY and CDR2 is SVGEGT in the germline V gene. The length of the CDR3 is 13 residues. With 4 bases removed from V and 2 bases from J, the gap between germline ends came to 8 bases. Here the CDR3 reads CASSSRSQETQYF. As DNA, the CDR3 is TGTGCCAGCAGTTCCCGTAGTCAAGAGACCCAGTACTTC.

This chain links TRBV5-5 with TRBJ1-5; 7 bases are shared with TRBD1. J lost 0 bases, V lost 4 bases, and 4 bases had no gene match. CDR3 size: 15 residues. Germline loops: CDR1 SGHKS, CDR2 YYEKEE (reference sequence). CDR3 DNA sequence: TGTGCCAGCAGCAAGACAGGGAATAGCAATCAGCCCCAGCATTTT. This sequence encodes CASSKTGNSNQPQHF.

This clonotype was picked up many times. The chain couples TRBV5-4 to TRBJ2-5, with D maybe TRBD2 (6 bases). The V gene's germline CDR1 is SGHNT and CDR2 YYREEE (reference sequence). CDR3 length equals 16 residues. With 5 bases removed from V and 4 bases from J, the gap between germline ends came to 21 bases. This chain's CDR3 is CASRERSTSPPETQYF. CDR3 bases: TGTGCCAGCAGGGAGAGGTCTACTAGCCCCCCAGAGACCCAGTACTTC.